These 9 T cell receptor beta chains were sequenced from one sample in a study of T cell repertoires in cytomegalovirus infection. TCRdb used MiXCR to reprocess the reads, holding one entry per CDR3 protein. The table records approximately 990,000 distinct CDR3 sequences, 30% to 40% of them present only once. No antigen has been assigned to these receptors. Specimen: cultured CD8+ T cells from PBMCs, collected from culture after CMV antigen stimulation. These receptors originate from a human donor in good health (CMV status not recorded). Some clones in this sample may be carry-over from other donors' samples.

This clonotype showed up just a few times. V is TRBV5-6 and J is TRBJ2-7; D is unresolved. Germline lookup yields CDR1 SGHDT and CDR2 YYEEEE. Trimming took off 2 bases at V and 3 bases at J, with 12 bases between the two ends. The CDR3 contains 14 residues. In nucleotides, the CDR3 is TGTGCCAGCAGCTTCAGGATCAATAACTACGAGCAGTACTTC. As protein: CASSFRINNYEQYF.

The chain employs TRBV29-1 and TRBJ2-7; possible D gene TRBD2, 6 bases. Trimming left V 7 bases short and J 4 bases short, with 17 bases between. Looked up from germline, CDR1 is SQVTM and CDR2 is ANQGSEA. The CDR3 consists of 13 residues. This CDR3 is CSALGGKSYEQYF. Here the CDR3 DNA reads TGCAGCGCCCTTGGCGGGAAGAGTTACGAGCAGTACTTC.

This clonotype was observed many times. The gene calls are TRBV7-6 and TRBJ2-7, with 11 bases lining up with TRBD1. Germline trimming cut 5 bases from V and 6 bases from J; bases unmatched to any gene: 9. This CDR3 contains 15 residues. Germline loops: CDR1 SGHVS, CDR2 FNYEAQ. The CDR3 DNA sequence: TGTGCCAGCAGCCCCTGGACAGGGGGCTCAATCGAGCAGTACTTC. Its translation: CASSPWTGGSIEQYF.

About this clonotype itself: A much larger clonotype is one base distant, so this may be a read error. The V gene is TRBV6-2 or TRBV6-3, the J gene TRBJ1-5; 9 bases are a match to TRBD1. The CDR3 loop spans 12 amino acids. The germline V gene encodes CDR1 MNHEY and CDR2 SVGEGT. This chain's CDR3 is CVSSTGGQPQHF. Written as DNA, the CDR3 is TGTGTCAGTTCCACAGGGGGCCAGCCCCAGCATTTT.

This clonotype was found many times. This rearrangement joins TRBV7-2 to TRBJ1-5, with 7 nucleotides matching TRBD1. CDR1 and CDR2 (germline): SGHTA, FQGNSA. The CDR3 runs 15 residues. V lost 5 bases to trimming and J lost 4 bases; unmatched junction nucleotides: 8. CDR3 sequence (DNA): TGTGCCAGCAGCCTTAACCGGGACAGAAATCAGCCCCAGCATTTT. Its translation is CASSLNRDRNQPQHF.

Regarding this clonotype: At one of its ends the junction is not consistent with the germline gene, which may arise from a read error. The chain is built from TRBV2 and TRBJ2-5; the match to TRBD1 covers 11 bases. Per germline, CDR1 SNHLY and CDR2 FYNNEI. The CDR3 runs to 15 residues. The CDR3 reads CASNMDRGLQETQYF. The CDR3 nucleotides are TGTGCCAGCAATATGGACAGGGGGCTACAAGAGACCCAGTATTTC.

This chain connects TRBV20-1 to TRBJ2-3, with 12 bases matching TRBD1. The CDR3 extends over 15 amino acids. Unmatched junction bases numbered 4, after V lost 3 bases and J lost 3 bases. The germline CDR1 and CDR2 sequences are DFQATT and SNEGSKA (reference sequence). CDR3 in amino acids: CSARGDRGPTDTQYF. The CDR3 DNA is TGCAGTGCTAGGGGGGACAGGGGGCCGACAGATACGCAGTATTTT.

This clonotype has a handful of counts. V and J are TRBV11-2 and TRBJ2-4; D may be TRBD2 (5 bases). CDR3 size: 15 residues. V was pared by 5 bases and J by 5 bases, with 16 bases between. CDR1 and CDR2 from the germline V gene are SGHAT and FQNNGV. This chain's CDR3 is CASSLLRGLQNIQYF. CDR3 coding DNA: TGTGCCAGCAGCCTCCTTCGGGGATTACAAAACATTCAGTACTTC.

The V gene is TRBV5-1, the J gene TRBJ2-1, with a weak D call TRBD2 (5 bases). CDR3 length: 12 amino acids. Trimming left V 6 bases short and J 7 bases short, with 11 bases between. Germline assignment: CDR1 SGHRS and CDR2 YFSETQ. CDR3 in DNA: TGCGCCAGCAAAGAGGGCGGGAATGAGCAGTTCTTC. It yields the protein CASKEGGNEQFF. Based on the CDR3 plus reference TRBV5-1 and TRBJ2-1, the full variable domain is KAGVTQTPRYLIKTRGQQVTLSCSPISGHRSVSWYQQTPGQGLQFLFEYFSETQRNKGNFPGRFSGRQFSNSRSEMNVSTLELGDSALYLCASKEGGNEQFFGPGTRLTVL.